This TCR beta chain came from a study of regulatory T cells in long-lasting Graves disease. The germline V gene encodes CDR1 DFQATT and CDR2 SNEGSKA (reference sequence). The CDR3 sequence is 13 residues long. Library construction for TCR beta used iRepertoire HTBI primers and Arm-PCR of CDR3 regions. One entry per CDR3 protein results from TCRdb running MiXCR on the multiplex PCR reads. The sample lists about 610,000 distinct CDR3 sequences, 15% to 20% occurring once. This clonotype was detected many times. Time point in this sample: newly diagnosed GD, antithyroid drugs for less than 3 months. With RNA extracted from PBMCs as input, the TCR library was made. Another study also made use of these data, one on T cells in Graves' hyperthyroidism and ophthalmopathy.

The chain combines TRBV20-1 with TRBJ2-3, with 12 bases aligning to TRBD2. This TCR was sampled from a man younger than 30 with Graves disease. The sample consisted of peripheral blood mononuclear cells (PBMCs), taken at new diagnosis, from a patient treated with antithyroid drugs. The DNA of the CDR3 is TGCAGAGGGACTAGCGGGAGCACAGATACGCAGTATTTT. As protein: CRGTSGSTDTQYF.